This T cell receptor (beta chain) originates from a study of T cells after yellow fever vaccination. Whole-study findings and limits: Abundant contaminating clonotypes from the bulk population could appear in FACS-sorted repertoires.

TCRdb redid the calling of the 5' RACE reads with MiXCR, one entry per CDR3 protein. The sample has 200,000 to 250,000 distinct CDR3 sequences; about 7.1% are singletons. Only a few counts were recorded for this clonotype. Its matching antigen is unknown. The clonotype was recovered from a man aged 30-40 years who received the YFV17D yellow fever vaccine. The sequencing here drew on CD4+ T cells sorted from PBMCs, taken 15 days after the yellow fever booster vaccination.

The CDR3 nucleotides read TGTGCCAGCAGCCTGACTAGCGGGAGCCCCAGCTCCTACGAGCAGTACTTC. Translated: CASSLTSGSPSSYEQYF. The chain links TRBV7-8 to TRBJ2-7; 12 positions match TRBD2. This CDR3 is 17 amino acids long. Germline V CDR1 and CDR2: SGHVS, FQNEAQ. V gave up 5 bases and J gave up 0 bases; unmatched junction bases: 8. The full variable domain, in which reference TRBV7-8 and TRBJ2-7 provide the parts outside the CDR3, is GAGVSQSPRYKVAKRGQDVALRCDPISGHVSLFWYQQALGQGPEFLTYFQNEAQLDKSGLPSDRFFAERPEGSVSTLKIQRTQQEDSAVYLCASSLTSGSPSSYEQYFGPGTRLTVT.